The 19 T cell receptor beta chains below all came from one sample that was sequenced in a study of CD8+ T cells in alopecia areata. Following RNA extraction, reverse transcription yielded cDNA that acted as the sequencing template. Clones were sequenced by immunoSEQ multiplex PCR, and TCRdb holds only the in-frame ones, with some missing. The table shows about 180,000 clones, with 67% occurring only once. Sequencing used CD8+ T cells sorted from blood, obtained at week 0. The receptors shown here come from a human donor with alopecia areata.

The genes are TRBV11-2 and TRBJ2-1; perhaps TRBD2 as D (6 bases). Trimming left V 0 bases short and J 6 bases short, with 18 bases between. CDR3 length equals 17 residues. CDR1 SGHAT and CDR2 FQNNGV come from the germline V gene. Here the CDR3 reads CASSLEITGTQLNEQFF. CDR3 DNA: TGTGCCAGCAGCTTAGAGATTACCGGGACTCAGCTCAATGAGCAGTTCTTC.

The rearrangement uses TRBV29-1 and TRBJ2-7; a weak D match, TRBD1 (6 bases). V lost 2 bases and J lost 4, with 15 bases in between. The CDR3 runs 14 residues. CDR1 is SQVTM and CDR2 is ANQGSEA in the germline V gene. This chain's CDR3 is CSVEYVSGDYEQYF. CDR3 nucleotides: TGCAGCGTTGAATATGTGTCAGGGGATTACGAGCAGTACTTC.

CDR3 DNA: TGTGCCAGCAGCGTAGCCAGTATCCAAGAGACCCAGTACTTC. Encoded protein: CASSVASIQETQYF. V usage is TRBV9 and J usage is TRBJ2-5; no definite D call. Trimming removed 0 bases at V and 1 base at J, with 7 bases between. Germline loops: CDR1 SGDLS, CDR2 YYNGEE. The CDR3 runs 14 residues.

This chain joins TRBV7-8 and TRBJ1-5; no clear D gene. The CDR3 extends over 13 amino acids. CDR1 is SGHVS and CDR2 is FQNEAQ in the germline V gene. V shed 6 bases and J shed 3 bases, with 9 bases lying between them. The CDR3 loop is CASRVGNNQPQHF. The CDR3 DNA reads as TGTGCCAGCAGGGTGGGGAACAATCAGCCCCAGCATTTT.

The CDR3 loop is CASSRVDHRISPLHF. The DNA of the CDR3 is TGTGCCAGCAGCCGCGTGGATCATCGGATTTCACCCCTCCACTTT. The rearrangement joins TRBV28 to TRBJ1-6; D gene unclear. From germline, CDR1 is MDHEN and CDR2 SYDVKM. Between the trimmed V and J ends, which lost 6 bases and 9 bases, there was a span of 18 bases. This CDR3 has 15 amino acids.

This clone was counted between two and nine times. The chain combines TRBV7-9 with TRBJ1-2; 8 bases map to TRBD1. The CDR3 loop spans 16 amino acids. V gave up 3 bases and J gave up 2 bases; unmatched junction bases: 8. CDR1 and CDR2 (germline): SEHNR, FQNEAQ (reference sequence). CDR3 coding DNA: TGTGCCAGCAGCTTCATCCTATGGACAGGGAACTATGGCTACACCTTC. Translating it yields CASSFILWTGNYGYTF.

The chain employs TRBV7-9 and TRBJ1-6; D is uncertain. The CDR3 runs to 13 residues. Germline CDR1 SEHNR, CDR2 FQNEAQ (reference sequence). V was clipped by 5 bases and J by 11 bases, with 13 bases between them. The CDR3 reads CASSPGTGTPLHF. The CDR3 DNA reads TGTGCCAGCAGCCCGGGCACGGGCACACCCCTCCACTTT.

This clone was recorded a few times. CDR3 nucleotide sequence: TGCAGCGTTGCACAGGGGGTGGGCGAGCAGTACTTC. Translating it yields CSVAQGVGEQYF. The V call is TRBV29-1, the J call TRBJ2-7; 8 bases fit TRBD1. This CDR3 comprises 12 residues. Germline lookup yields CDR1 SQVTM and CDR2 ANQGSEA. With V trimmed by 4 bases and J by 6 bases, 5 bases remained unmatched.

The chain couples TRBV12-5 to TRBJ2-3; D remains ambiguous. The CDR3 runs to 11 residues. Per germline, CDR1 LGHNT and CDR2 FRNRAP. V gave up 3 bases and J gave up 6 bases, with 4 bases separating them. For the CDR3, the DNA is TGTGCTAGTGGTTTCGGTGATACGCAGTATTTT. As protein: CASGFGDTQYF.

DNA of the CDR3: TGTGCCAGCAGCTTCGGAAAAAACATTCAGTACTTC. This translates into CASSFGKNIQYF. The rearrangement joins TRBV11-2 to TRBJ2-4; D is unresolved. The ends were cut back, 3 bases at V and 4 bases at J, with 4 bases in the middle. Germline lookup yields CDR1 SGHAT and CDR2 FQNNGV. This CDR3 comprises 12 residues.

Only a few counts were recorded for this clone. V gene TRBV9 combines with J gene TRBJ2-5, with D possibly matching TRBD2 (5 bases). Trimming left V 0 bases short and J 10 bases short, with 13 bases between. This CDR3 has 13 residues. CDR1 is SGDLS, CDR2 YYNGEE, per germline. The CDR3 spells CASSVAPRDDQYF. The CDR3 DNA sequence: TGTGCCAGCAGCGTAGCCCCCCGGGATGACCAGTACTTC.

The CDR3 DNA reads as TGTGCCAGCAGCGAAACAGGGGCTAGCTATGGCTACACCTTC. This sequence encodes CASSETGASYGYTF. The gene calls are TRBV9 and TRBJ1-2; TRBD1 matches 7 bases. CDR3 length: 14 amino acids. Germline values: CDR1 SGDLS, CDR2 YYNGEE. Unmatched junction bases numbered 6, after V lost 3 bases and J lost 4 bases.

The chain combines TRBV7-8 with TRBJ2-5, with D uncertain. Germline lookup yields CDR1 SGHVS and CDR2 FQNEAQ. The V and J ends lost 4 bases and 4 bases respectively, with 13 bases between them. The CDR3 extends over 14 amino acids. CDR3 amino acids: CASSYPWKRETQYF. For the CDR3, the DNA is TGTGCCAGCAGCTACCCGTGGAAACGAGAGACCCAGTACTTC.

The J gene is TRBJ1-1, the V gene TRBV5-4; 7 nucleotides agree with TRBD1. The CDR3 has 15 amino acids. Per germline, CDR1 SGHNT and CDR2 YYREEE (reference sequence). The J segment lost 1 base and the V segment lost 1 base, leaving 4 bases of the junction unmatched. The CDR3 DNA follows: TGTGCCAGCAGCTTGCTCCGGGACAGGAACACTGAAGCTTTCTTT. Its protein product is CASSLLRDRNTEAFF.

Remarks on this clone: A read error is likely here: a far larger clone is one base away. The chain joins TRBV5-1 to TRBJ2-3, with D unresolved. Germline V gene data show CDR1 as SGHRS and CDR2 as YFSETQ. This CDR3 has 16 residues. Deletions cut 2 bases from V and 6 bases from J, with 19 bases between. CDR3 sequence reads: CASSLGLMPVADTQYF. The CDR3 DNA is TGCGCCAGCAGCTTAGGCCTAATGCCGGTCGCGGATACGCAGTATTTT.

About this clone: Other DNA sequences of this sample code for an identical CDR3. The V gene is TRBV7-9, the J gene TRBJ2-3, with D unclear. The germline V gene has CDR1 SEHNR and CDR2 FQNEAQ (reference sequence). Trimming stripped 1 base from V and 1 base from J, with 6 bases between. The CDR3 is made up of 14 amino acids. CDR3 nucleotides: TGTGCCAGCAGCTTAGTTCGCGGCACAGATACGCAGTATTTT. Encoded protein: CASSLVRGTDTQYF.

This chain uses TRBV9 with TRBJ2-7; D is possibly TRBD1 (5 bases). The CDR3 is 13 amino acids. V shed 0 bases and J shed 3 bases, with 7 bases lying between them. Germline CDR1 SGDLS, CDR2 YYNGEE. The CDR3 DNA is TGTGCCAGCAGCGTAGAGGACAACTACGAGCAGTACTTC. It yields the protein CASSVEDNYEQYF.

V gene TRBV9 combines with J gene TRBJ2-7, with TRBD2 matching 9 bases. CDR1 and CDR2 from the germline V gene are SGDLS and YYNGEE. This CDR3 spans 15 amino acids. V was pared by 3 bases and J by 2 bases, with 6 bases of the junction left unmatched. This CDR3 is CASSESGGPPYEQYF. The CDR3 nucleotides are TGTGCCAGCAGCGAAAGCGGGGGGCCTCCCTACGAGCAGTACTTC.

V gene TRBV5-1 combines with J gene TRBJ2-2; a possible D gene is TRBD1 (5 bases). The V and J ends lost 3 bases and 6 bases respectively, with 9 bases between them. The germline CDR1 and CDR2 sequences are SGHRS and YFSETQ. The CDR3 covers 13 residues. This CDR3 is CASSSGIAGELFF. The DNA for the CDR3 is TGCGCCAGCAGCTCAGGGATCGCCGGGGAGCTGTTTTTT.